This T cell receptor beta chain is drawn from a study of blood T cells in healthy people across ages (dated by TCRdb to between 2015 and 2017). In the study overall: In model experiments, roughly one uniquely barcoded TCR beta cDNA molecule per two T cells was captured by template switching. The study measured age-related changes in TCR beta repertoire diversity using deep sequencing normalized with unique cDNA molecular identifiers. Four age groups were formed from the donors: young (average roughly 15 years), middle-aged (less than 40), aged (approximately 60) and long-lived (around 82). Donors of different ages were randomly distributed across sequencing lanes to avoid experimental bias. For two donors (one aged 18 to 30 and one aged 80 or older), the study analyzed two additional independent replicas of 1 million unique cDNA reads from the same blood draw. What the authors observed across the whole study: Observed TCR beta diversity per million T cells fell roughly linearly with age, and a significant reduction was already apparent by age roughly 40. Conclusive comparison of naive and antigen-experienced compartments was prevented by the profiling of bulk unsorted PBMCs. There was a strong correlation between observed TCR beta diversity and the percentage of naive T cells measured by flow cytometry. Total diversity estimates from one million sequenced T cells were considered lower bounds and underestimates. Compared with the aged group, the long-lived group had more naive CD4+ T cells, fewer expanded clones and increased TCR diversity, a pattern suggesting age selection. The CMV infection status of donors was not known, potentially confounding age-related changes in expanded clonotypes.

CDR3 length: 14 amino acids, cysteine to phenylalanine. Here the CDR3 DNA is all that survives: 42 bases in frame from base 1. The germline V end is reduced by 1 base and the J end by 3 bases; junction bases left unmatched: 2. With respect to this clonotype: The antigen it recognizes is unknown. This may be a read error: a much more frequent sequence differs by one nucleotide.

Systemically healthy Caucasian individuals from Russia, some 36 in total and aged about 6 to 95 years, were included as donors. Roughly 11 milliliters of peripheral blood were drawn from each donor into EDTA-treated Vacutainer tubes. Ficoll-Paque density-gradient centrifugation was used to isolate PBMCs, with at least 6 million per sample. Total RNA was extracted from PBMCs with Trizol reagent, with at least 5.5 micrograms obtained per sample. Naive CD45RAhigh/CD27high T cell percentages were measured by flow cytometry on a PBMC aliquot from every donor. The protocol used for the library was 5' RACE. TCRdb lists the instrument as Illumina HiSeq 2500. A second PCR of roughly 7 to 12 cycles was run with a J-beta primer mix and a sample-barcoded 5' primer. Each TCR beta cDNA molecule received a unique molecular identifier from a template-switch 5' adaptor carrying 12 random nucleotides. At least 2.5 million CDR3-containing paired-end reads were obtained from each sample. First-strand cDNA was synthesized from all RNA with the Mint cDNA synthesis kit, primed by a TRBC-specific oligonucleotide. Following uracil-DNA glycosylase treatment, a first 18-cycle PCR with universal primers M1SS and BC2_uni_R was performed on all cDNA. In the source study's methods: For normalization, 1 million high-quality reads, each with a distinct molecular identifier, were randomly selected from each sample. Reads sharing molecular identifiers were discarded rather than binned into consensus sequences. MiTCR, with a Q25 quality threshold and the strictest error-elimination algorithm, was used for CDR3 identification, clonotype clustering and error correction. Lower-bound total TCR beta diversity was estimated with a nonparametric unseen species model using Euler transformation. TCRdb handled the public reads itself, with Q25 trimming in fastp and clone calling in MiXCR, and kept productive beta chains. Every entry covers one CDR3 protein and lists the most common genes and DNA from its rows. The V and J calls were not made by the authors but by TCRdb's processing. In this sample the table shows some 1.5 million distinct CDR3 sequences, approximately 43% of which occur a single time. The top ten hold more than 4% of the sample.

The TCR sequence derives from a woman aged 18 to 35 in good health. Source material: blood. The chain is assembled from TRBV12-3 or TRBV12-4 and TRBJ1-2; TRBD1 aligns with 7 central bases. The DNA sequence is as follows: TGTGCCAGCAGTTTAGACAGGGGTGACTATGGCTACACCTTC. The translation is CASSLDRGDYGYTF.